This TCR beta chain was found in a study of blood T cell repertoires in COVID-19. About the study: The cDNA or gDNA used as material had been derived from T cells, B-cell-depleted T cells, or PBMCs.

CDR3 length equals 14 residues. J was trimmed by 6 bases and V by 2 bases; bases with no gene match: 5. Germline V gene sequence: CDR1 SGHRS, CDR2 YFSETQ. Seattle patients were enrolled while actively infected and followed longitudinally. This clone was seen once. As originally analysed: Cell counts per sample came from amplifying reference gene primers. TCRdb's copy holds only in-frame clones and misses some; the assay was immunoSEQ multiplex PCR. Clonal size and the V and J genes are those of that table, whereas D and trimming came from the DNA. The data show just over 250,000 clones, about 91% seen once.

The specimen was peripheral blood. V usage is TRBV5-1 and J usage is TRBJ2-7; 10 nucleotides agree with TRBD1. The sequence was obtained from a person between 18 and 30 years old with COVID-19, enrolled during active disease. The CDR3 reads CASSFGTGDGEQYF. In DNA, the CDR3 is TGCGCCAGCAGCTTTGGGACAGGGGACGGCGAGCAGTACTTC.